This entry lists 32 T cell receptor beta chains sequenced from one sample in a study of T cells expressing NK-cell markers. TCRdb reanalyzed the 5' RACE reads and collapses them to one entry per CDR3 protein, without DNA. The sample totals about 140,000 distinct CDR3 sequences. The specimen sequenced was blood T cells: a sorted CD56 or NKG2C T cell subset, CD4+ or CD8+ T cells, or bulk PBMC T cells (not recorded which). These receptors all come from a young man in good health.

The chain recombines TRBV27 with TRBJ2-1; TCRdb reports TRBD2, a call that lacks DNA to check it against. The CDR3 covers 16 residues. From germline, CDR1 is MNHEY and CDR2 SMNVEV (reference sequence). The CDR3 protein is CASSIPGLGPHNEQFF.

The rearrangement joins TRBV5-1 to TRBJ1-1; with no DNA, the TCRdb D assignment of TRBD1 cannot be verified. This CDR3 is built from 17 residues. CDR1 is SGHRS, CDR2 YFSETQ, per germline. CDR3 sequence: CASSAPRTGKLNTEAFF.

The chain is built from TRBV7-9 and TRBJ2-1; TCRdb proposes TRBD2, but this gene call is untestable without DNA. Per the germline V gene, CDR1 is SEHNR and CDR2 is FQNEAQ (reference sequence). This CDR3 contains 15 residues. CDR3: CASSLPLTSIPEQFF.

The chain employs TRBV2 and TRBJ2-1; TCRdb indicates TRBD1, and absent DNA this call remains unverified. The CDR3 is made up of 16 amino acids. Germline-derived CDR1 and CDR2 are SNHLY and FYNNEI. The CDR3 region is CASTPQWGESYNEQFF.

The chain combines TRBV21-1 with TRBJ2-1. TRBV21-1 represents a pseudogene. The CDR3 has 12 amino acids. This CDR3 reads CASSKGDKEQFF.

V usage is TRBV5-4 and J usage is TRBJ2-2; TCRdb lists TRBD1, though no DNA is available to test this call. Germline V CDR1 and CDR2: SGHNT, YYREEE (reference sequence). The CDR3 totals 15 residues. CDR3 sequence: CASSPTGQGPGELFF.

J is TRBJ1-1 and V is TRBV29-1. The CDR3 is made up of 13 amino acids. The germline V gene encodes CDR1 SQVTM and CDR2 ANQGSEA. This chain's CDR3 is CSVVWELGTEAFF.

The CDR3 protein is CASSHTGTGDSPLHF. The chain is built from TRBV4-1 and TRBJ1-6; TCRdb indicates TRBD1, and absent DNA this call remains unverified. The germline V gene has CDR1 MGHRA and CDR2 YSYEKL. The CDR3 covers 15 residues.

This rearrangement joins TRBV12-3 or TRBV12-4 to TRBJ1-5; checking the TCRdb D call of TRBD1 is not possible without DNA. The CDR3 covers 14 residues. The CDR3 loop is CASSPSGTNQPQHF.

V is TRBV29-1 and J is TRBJ2-5; TCRdb gives TRBD1 as the D gene, but with no DNA this cannot be confirmed. The CDR3 loop spans 13 amino acids. The germline V gene encodes CDR1 SQVTM and CDR2 ANQGSEA. CDR3 residues: CSVETTGEETQYF.

V is TRBV6-6 and J is TRBJ2-1. Per germline, CDR1 MNHNY and CDR2 SVGAGI (reference sequence). The length of the CDR3 is 13 residues. This chain's CDR3 is CASTGRSYNEQFF.

J is TRBJ2-5 and V is TRBV11-3. The CDR3 runs to 17 residues. In germline, CDR1 is SGHNT, CDR2 YENEEA. The CDR3 spells CASSLEVEGILQETQYF.

The chain uses TRBV7-2 and TRBJ1-4; absent DNA, TCRdb's TRBD1 call cannot be checked. The germline gives CDR1 SGHTA, CDR2 FQGNSA. This CDR3 region has 16 residues. The CDR3 protein is CASSLAGGRTNEKLFF.

V gene TRBV6-2 or TRBV6-3 combines with J gene TRBJ2-5; the D call from TCRdb, TRBD2, cannot be confirmed without DNA. The CDR3 runs 15 residues. Germline V gives CDR1 MNHEY, CDR2 SVGEGT. CDR3 loop: CASSYSFSGVETQYF.

V usage is TRBV24-1 and J usage is TRBJ2-2; TCRdb picks TRBD1, but there is no DNA to check that call. Germline CDR1 is KGHDR and CDR2 is SFDVKD. The CDR3 is 17 residues long. The CDR3 sequence is CATSDLGDRGGTGELFF.

J is TRBJ2-7 and V is TRBV30. There are 13 residues in the CDR3. The V gene's germline CDR1 is GTSNPN and CDR2 SVGIG (reference sequence). The CDR3 sequence: CAWSYGSSYEQYF.

The chain combines TRBV6-5 with TRBJ2-7; absent DNA, TCRdb's TRBD1 call cannot be checked. The germline V gene has CDR1 MNHEY and CDR2 SVGAGI. The CDR3 runs to 12 residues. The CDR3 loop is CASRPGGFEQYF.

The chain couples TRBV28 to TRBJ2-1; absent DNA, TCRdb's TRBD1 call cannot be checked. The CDR3 covers 16 residues. Germline loops: CDR1 MDHEN, CDR2 SYDVKM. This CDR3 is CASGGTGAHRYNEQFF.

V and J are TRBV4-3 and TRBJ2-1; checking the TCRdb D call of TRBD2 is not possible without DNA. Germline-derived CDR1 and CDR2 are LGHNA and YSLEER. The CDR3 loop spans 19 amino acids. This CDR3 is CASSQDLVGTSGSSIEQFF.

V gene TRBV20-1 combines with J gene TRBJ2-7; no DNA is available, so the TRBD2 call from TCRdb remains unchecked. This CDR3 region has 13 residues. The germline V gene has CDR1 DFQATT and CDR2 SNEGSKA (reference sequence). The CDR3: CSARDGGVYEQYF.

The chain combines TRBV4-2 with TRBJ1-4; TCRdb names TRBD1, which stays unverified in the absence of DNA. This CDR3 spans 15 amino acids. Germline lookup yields CDR1 LGHNA and CDR2 YNFKEQ. The CDR3 sequence: CASSQPTGGTEELFF.

The chain combines TRBV5-1 with TRBJ2-1; the TCRdb D gene call, TRBD2, has no DNA to confirm it. This CDR3 has 15 amino acids. Germline V CDR1 and CDR2: SGHRS, YFSETQ. CDR3 protein: CASSLGLAGFGEQFF.

The chain combines TRBV2 with TRBJ1-1. This CDR3 is 12 amino acids long. CDR1 and CDR2 from the germline V gene are SNHLY and FYNNEI. CDR3 sequence reads: CASRPPNTEAFF.

The J gene is TRBJ1-1, the V gene TRBV7-9; TCRdb calls TRBD1, which cannot be checked without DNA. Looked up from germline, CDR1 is SEHNR and CDR2 is FQNEAQ (reference sequence). The CDR3 loop spans 13 amino acids. CDR3 amino acids: CVTRGQGTPEAFF.

This rearrangement joins TRBV24-1 to TRBJ2-2. Germline-derived CDR1 and CDR2 are KGHDR and SFDVKD. This CDR3 has 15 residues. The CDR3 loop reads CATSDYSINTGELFF.

V and J are TRBV20-1 and TRBJ1-6; TCRdb's D call of TRBD1 is untestable without DNA. CDR3 length equals 15 residues. Germline V lookup: CDR1 DFQATT, CDR2 SNEGSKA (reference sequence). CDR3 residues: CSARDLPGSGSPLHF.

The chain is built from TRBV7-9 and TRBJ2-1; without DNA, the TCRdb call of TRBD1 cannot be checked. Per the germline V gene, CDR1 is SEHNR and CDR2 is FQNEAQ (reference sequence). CDR3 length: 16 amino acids. CDR3 amino acids: CASSLVGVSSYNEQFF. Full variable domain (remainder filled in from reference TRBV7-9 and TRBJ2-1): DTGVSQNPRHKITKRGQNVTFRCDPISEHNRLYWYRQTLGQGPEFLTYFQNEAQLEKSRLLSDRFSAERPKGSFSTLEIQRTEQGDSAMYLCASSLVGVSSYNEQFFGPGTRLTVL.

This chain links TRBV19 with TRBJ1-5; TCRdb proposes TRBD1, but this gene call is untestable without DNA. The CDR3 is made up of 16 amino acids. Germline V gives CDR1 LNHDA, CDR2 SQIVND (reference sequence). CDR3 amino acids: CASSISGHLVNQPQHF.

The V gene is TRBV19, the J gene TRBJ2-1. The CDR3 spans 15 residues. Looked up from germline, CDR1 is LNHDA and CDR2 is SQIVND (reference sequence). The CDR3 is CASIGAGGPYNEQFF.

The genes are TRBV20-1 and TRBJ2-3; the D call of TRBD2 rests on TCRdb alone, since no DNA is present to check it. In germline, CDR1 is DFQATT, CDR2 SNEGSKA (reference sequence). The CDR3 spans 18 residues. This CDR3 is CSARDWFISSQGTDTQYF.

The V gene is TRBV4-2, the J gene TRBJ1-1; the TCRdb call, TRBD1, lacks DNA for checking. In germline, CDR1 is LGHNA, CDR2 YNFKEQ. The CDR3 is 16 residues long. The CDR3 sequence: CASSHINRGLNTEAFF.

CDR3 sequence: CASSFRTGEGYTF. The gene calls are TRBV7-9 and TRBJ1-2; TCRdb outputs TRBD1, but without DNA this stays unchecked. Germline CDR1 reads SEHNR; CDR2 reads FQNEAQ (reference sequence). This CDR3 has 13 amino acids.